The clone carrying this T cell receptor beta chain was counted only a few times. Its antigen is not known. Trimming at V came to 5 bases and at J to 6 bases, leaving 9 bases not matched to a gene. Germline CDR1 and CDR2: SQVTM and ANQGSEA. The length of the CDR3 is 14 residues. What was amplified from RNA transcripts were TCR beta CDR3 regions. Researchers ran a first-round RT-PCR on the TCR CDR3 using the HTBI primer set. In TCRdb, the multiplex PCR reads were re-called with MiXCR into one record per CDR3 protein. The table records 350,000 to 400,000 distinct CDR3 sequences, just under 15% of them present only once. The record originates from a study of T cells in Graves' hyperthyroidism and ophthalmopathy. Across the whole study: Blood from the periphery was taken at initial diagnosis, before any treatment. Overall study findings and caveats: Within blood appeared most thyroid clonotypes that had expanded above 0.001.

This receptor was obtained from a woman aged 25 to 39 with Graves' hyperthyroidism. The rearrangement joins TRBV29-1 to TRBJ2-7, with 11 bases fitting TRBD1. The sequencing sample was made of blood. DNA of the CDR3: TGCAGCGTTAGCTCACGGACAGGGGGCGTCGAGCAGTACTTC. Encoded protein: CSVSSRTGGVEQYF.